The sample holds many counts of the clone carrying this T cell receptor beta chain. MiXCR, applied by TCRdb to the 5' RACE reads, yields one record per CDR3 protein. Here the sample spans 90,000 to 120,000 distinct CDR3 sequences, around 10% being singletons. V dropped 2 bases and J dropped 4; count of bases not matched to a gene: 2. This CDR3 has 14 residues. CDR1 is MNHEY, CDR2 SVGAGI, per germline. The sample is drawn from a study of early T cells in non-severe SARS-CoV-2 infection. The origin of this receptor is an adult who was a healthcare worker with PCR-confirmed SARS-CoV-2 infection or an uninfected control (not recorded which). Sequenced material: whole blood. V is TRBV6-5 and J is TRBJ2-7; 10 positions match TRBD1. CDR3 residues: CASSYRTGGYEQYF. The CDR3 coding sequence is TGTGCCAGCAGTTACCGGACAGGGGGATACGAGCAGTACTTC.